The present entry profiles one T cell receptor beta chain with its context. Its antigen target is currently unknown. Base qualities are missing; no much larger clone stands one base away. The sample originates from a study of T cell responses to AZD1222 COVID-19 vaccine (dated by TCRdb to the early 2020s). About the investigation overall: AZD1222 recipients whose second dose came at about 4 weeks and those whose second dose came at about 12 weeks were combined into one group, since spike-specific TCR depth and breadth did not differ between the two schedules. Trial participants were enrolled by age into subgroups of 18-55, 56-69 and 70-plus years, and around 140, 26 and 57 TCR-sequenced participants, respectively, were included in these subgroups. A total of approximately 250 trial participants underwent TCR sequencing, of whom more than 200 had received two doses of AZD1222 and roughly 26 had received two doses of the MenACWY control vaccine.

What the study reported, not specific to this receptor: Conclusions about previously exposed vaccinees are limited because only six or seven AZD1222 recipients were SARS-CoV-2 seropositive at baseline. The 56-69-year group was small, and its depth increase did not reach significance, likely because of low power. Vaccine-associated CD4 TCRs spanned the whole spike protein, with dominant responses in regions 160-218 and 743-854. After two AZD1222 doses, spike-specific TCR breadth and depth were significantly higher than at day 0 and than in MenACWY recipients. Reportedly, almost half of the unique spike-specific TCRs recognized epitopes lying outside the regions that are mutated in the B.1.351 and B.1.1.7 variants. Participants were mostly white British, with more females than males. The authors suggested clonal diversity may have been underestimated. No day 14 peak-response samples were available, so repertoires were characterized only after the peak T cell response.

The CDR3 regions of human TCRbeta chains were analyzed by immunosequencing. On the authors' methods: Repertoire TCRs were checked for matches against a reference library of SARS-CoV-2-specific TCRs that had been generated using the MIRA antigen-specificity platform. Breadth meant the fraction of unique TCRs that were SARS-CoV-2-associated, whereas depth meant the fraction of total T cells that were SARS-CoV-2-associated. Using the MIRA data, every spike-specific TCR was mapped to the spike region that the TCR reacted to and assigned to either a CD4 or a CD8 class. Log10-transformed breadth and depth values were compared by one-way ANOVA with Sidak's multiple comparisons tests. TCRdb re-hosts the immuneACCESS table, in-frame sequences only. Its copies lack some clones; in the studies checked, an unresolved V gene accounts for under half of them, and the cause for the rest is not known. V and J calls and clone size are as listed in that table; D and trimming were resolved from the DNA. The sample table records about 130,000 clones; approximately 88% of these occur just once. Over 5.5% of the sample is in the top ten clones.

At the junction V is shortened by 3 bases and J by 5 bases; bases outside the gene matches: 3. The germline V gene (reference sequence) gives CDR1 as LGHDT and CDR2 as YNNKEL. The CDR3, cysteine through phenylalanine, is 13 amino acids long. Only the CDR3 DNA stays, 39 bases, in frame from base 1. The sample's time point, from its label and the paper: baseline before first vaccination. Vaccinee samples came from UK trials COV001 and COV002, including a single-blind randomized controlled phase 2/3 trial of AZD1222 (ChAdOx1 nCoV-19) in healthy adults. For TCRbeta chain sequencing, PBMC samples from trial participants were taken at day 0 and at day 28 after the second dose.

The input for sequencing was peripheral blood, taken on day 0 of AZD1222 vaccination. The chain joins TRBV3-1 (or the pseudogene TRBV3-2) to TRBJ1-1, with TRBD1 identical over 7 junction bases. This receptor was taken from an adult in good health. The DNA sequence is TGTGCCAGCAGCCAGTTACAGGGGACTGAAGCTTTCTTT. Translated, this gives CASSQLQGTEAFF.